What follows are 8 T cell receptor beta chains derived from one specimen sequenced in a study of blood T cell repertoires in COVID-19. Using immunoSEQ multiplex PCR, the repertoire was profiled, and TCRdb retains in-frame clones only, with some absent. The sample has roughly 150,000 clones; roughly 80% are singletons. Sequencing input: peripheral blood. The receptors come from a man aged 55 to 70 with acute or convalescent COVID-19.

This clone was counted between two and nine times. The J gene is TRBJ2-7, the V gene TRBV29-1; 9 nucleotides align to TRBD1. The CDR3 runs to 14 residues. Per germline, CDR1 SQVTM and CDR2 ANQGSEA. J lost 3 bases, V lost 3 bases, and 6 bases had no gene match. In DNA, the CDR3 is TGCAGCGTTGAGGGGACAGGGAAAGGCTACGAGCAGTACTTC. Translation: CSVEGTGKGYEQYF.

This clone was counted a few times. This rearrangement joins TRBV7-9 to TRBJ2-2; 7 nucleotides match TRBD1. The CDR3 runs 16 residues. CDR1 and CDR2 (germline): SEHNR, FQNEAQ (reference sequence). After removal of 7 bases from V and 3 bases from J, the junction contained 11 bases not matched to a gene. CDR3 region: CASKIGRTGDTGELFF. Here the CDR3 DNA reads TGTGCCAGCAAAATTGGTAGGACAGGTGACACCGGGGAGCTGTTTTTT.

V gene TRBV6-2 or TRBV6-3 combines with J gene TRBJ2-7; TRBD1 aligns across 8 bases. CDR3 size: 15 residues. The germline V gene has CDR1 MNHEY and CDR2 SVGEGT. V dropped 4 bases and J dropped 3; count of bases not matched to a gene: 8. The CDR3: CASSLTWTGIYEQYF. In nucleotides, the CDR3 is TGTGCCAGCAGTTTAACCTGGACAGGGATCTACGAGCAGTACTTC.

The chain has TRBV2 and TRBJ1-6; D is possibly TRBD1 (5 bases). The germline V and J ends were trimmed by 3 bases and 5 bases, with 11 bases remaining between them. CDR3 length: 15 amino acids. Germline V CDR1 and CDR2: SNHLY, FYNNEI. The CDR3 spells CASSEGGFNNSPLHF. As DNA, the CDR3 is TGTGCCAGCAGTGAGGGGGGGTTCAATAATTCACCCCTCCACTTT.

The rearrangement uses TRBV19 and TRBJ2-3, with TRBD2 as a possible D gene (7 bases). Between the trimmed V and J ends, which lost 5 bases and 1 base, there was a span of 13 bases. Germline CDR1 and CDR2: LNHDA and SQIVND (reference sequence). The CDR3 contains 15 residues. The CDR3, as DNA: TGTGCCAGTAGTTCCGGGGGGCGCGGCACAGATACGCAGTATTTT. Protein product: CASSSGGRGTDTQYF.

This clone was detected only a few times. The CDR3 coding sequence is TGCGCCAGCAGCTGGCGGGGACAGGGGAATTCACCCCTCCACTTT. It specifies CASSWRGQGNSPLHF. The chain employs TRBV5-1 and TRBJ1-6, with TRBD1 matching 10 bases. Trimming at V came to 3 bases and at J to 7 bases, leaving 4 bases not matched to a gene. The germline gives CDR1 SGHRS, CDR2 YFSETQ. This CDR3 has 15 amino acids.

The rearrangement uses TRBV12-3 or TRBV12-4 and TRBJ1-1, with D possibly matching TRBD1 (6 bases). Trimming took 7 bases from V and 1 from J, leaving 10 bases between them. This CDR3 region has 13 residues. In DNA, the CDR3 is TGTGCCAGCATCAAGGGGGAGAACACTGAAGCTTTCTTT. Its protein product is CASIKGENTEAFF.

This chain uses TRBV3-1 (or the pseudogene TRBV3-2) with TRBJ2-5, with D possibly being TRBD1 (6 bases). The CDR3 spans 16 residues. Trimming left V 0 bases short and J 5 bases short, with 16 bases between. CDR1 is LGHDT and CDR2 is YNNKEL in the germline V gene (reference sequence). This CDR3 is CASSQDFGTLGETQYF. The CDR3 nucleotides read TGTGCCAGCAGCCAAGATTTCGGGACACTCGGGGAGACCCAGTACTTC.